One sample yielded the 2 T cell receptor beta chains listed below, sequenced in a study of control samples from healthy donors and cancer patients. The table came from immunoSEQ multiplex PCR; TCRdb's copy has only in-frame clones and leaves some out. Found here are 95,000 to 150,000 clones, 87% of them singletons; the top ten hold just under 3%. Material: blood. Every receptor here comes from a man in his fifties or sixties in good health.

The chain joins TRBV11-2 to TRBJ2-2; 10 nucleotides align to TRBD1. The junction had 15 bases not matched to a gene; V was cut back by 7 bases and J by 4 bases. Germline V lookup: CDR1 SGHAT, CDR2 FQNNGV. The CDR3 has 18 amino acids. The CDR3 sequence: CASTKNPMGTGVTGELFF. As DNA, the CDR3 is TGTGCCAGCACCAAGAACCCCATGGGGACAGGGGTCACCGGGGAGCTGTTTTTT.

The chain links TRBV6-1 to TRBJ1-1, with D possibly TRBD1 on 5 matching bases. V lost 3 bases and J lost 4, with 15 bases in between. The CDR3 is 15 amino acids. The germline CDR1 and CDR2 sequences are MNHNS and SASEGT. CDR3: CASSDRGSARTEAFF. CDR3 DNA: TGTGCCAGCAGTGACCGGGGGTCAGCTCGCACTGAAGCTTTCTTT.